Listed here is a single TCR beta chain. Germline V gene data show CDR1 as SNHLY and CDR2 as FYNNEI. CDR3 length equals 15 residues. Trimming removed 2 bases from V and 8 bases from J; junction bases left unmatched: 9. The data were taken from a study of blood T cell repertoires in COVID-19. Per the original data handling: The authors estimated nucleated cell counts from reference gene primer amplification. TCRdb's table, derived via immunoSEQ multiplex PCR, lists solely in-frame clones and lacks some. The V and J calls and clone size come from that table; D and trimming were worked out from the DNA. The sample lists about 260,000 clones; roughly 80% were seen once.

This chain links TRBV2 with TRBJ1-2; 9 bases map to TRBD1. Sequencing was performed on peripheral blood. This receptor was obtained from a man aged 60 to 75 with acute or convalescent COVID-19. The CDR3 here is CASSELGQGQEGYTF. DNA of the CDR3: TGTGCCAGCAGTGAATTGGGACAGGGTCAGGAAGGCTACACCTTC.